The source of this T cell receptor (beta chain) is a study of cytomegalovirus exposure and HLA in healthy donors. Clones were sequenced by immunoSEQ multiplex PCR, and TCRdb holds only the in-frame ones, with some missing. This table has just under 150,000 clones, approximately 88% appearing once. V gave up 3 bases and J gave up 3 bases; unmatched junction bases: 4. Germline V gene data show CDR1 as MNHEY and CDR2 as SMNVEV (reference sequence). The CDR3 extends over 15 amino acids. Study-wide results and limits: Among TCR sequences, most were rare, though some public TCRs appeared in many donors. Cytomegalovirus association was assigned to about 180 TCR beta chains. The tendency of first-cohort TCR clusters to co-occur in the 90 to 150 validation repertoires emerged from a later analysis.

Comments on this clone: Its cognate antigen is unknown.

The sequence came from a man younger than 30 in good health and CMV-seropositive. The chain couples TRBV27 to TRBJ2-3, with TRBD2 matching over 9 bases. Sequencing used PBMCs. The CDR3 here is CASSFRSGRTDTQYF. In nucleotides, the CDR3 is TGTGCCAGCAGTTTCCGTAGCGGGAGAACAGATACGCAGTATTTT.